This is a list of T cell receptor beta chains from one sample in a study of vaccination and CD4 T cells after COVID-19. Their recognized antigens are unknown. TCRdb passed the PCR reads through MiXCR, listing each CDR3 protein once. The sample contains about 9,300 distinct CDR3 sequences, 45% to 60% of which appear only once. The material sequenced was CD4+ T cells from blood, cultured in vitro. The source is a human donor who had recovered from COVID-19. The CDR3 runs from the conserved cysteine through the conserved F or W. The order of the fields is D gene, V gene, clone size, J gene, CDR3 protein, CDR3 DNA. The D gene is left open where the match is weak. The size entry is marked missing in some rows and otherwise reads once, few, many or a size class.

D: .; V: TRBV30; size: few; J: TRBJ2-2; CDR3: CAWSVGQNTGELFF; DNA: TGTGCCTGGAGTGTAGGGCAGAACACCGGGGAGCTGTTTTTT
D: .; V: TRBV12-3/TRBV12-4; size: once; J: TRBJ2-5; CDR3: CASEPGRNMETQYF; DNA: TGTGCCAGTGAACCGGGACGGAATATGGAGACCCAGTACTTC
D: TRBD2; V: TRBV11-1; size: .; J: TRBJ2-3; CDR3: CASSWGRPSGASTDTQYF; DNA: TGTGCCAGCAGCTGGGGACGGCCTAGCGGGGCTAGCACAGATACGCAGTATTTT
D: .; V: TRBV7-9; size: .; J: TRBJ1-5; CDR3: CASSLGQGSNQPQHF; DNA: TGTGCCAGCAGCTTAGGGCAGGGAAGCAATCAGCCCCAGCATTTT
D: .; V: TRBV19; size: few; J: TRBJ2-7; CDR3: CASSQGHLPYSYEQYF; DNA: TGTGCCAGTAGCCAGGGGCACCTTCCTTATTCCTACGAGCAGTACTTC
D: TRBD2; V: TRBV18; size: .; J: TRBJ2-1; CDR3: CASSQPGLSYNEQFF; DNA: TGTGCCAGCTCACAACCGGGACTATCCTACAATGAGCAGTTCTTC
D: TRBD2; V: TRBV6-2/TRBV6-3; size: .; J: TRBJ2-1; CDR3: CASSAGTSVLNEQFF; DNA: TGTGCCAGCAGTGCCGGGACTAGCGTCCTCAATGAGCAGTTCTTC
D: TRBD2; V: TRBV12-3/TRBV12-4; size: .; J: TRBJ2-3; CDR3: CASSSALAGVTDTQYF; DNA: TGTGCCAGCAGTTCAGCACTAGCGGGAGTGACAGATACGCAGTATTTT
D: .; V: TRBV20-1; size: few; J: TRBJ1-1; CDR3: CSAPKGGMGNTEAFF; DNA: TGCAGTGCCCCCAAAGGAGGGATGGGGAACACTGAAGCTTTCTTT
D: .; V: TRBV7-2; size: .; J: TRBJ2-2; CDR3: CASSLAGGNTGELFF; DNA: TGTGCCAGCAGCTTAGCGGGGGGGAACACCGGGGAGCTGTTTTTT
D: .; V: TRBV20-1; size: .; J: TRBJ1-2; CDR3: CSAVSGTFDYGYTF; DNA: TGCAGTGCTGTCTCCGGGACGTTCGACTATGGCTACACCTTC
D: .; V: TRBV7-3; size: once; J: TRBJ2-1; CDR3: CASSLGGAVNEQFF; DNA: TGTGCCAGCAGCTTGGGGGGCGCGGTTAATGAGCAGTTCTTC